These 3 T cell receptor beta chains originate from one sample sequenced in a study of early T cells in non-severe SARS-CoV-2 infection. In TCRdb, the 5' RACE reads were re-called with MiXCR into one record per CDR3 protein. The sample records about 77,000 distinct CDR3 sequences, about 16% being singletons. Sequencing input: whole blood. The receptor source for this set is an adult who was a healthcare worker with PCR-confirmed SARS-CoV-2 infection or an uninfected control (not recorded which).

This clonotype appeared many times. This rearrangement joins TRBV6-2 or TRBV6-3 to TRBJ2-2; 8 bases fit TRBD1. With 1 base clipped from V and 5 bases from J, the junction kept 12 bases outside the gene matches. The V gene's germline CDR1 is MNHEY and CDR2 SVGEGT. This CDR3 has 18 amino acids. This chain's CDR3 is CASSYWGRTGRGTGELFF. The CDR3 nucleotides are TGTGCCAGCAGTTACTGGGGTCGGACAGGGAGAGGAACCGGGGAGCTGTTTTTT.

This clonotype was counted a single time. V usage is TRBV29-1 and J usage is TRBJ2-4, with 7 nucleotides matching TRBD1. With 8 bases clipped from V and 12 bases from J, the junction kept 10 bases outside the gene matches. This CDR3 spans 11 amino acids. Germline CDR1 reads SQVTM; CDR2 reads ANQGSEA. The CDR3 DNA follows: TGCAGCATCATATCAGACAGGGCTCAGTACTTC. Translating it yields CSIISDRAQYF.

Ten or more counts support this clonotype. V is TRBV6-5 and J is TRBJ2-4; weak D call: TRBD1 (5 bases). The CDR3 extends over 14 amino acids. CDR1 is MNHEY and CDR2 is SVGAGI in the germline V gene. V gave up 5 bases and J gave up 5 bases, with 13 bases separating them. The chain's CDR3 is CASSTGVGENIQYF. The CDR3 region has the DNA TGTGCCAGCAGTACAGGCGTTGGGGAAAACATTCAGTACTTC.